This is a list of T cell receptor beta chains from one sample in a study of cytomegalovirus exposure and HLA in healthy donors. Clones were read by immunoSEQ multiplex PCR, and TCRdb kept only the in-frame ones, dropping some. The sample includes 150,000 to 200,000 clones, 82% of them seen just once. Sequenced input: PBMCs. The receptor set was obtained from a man aged 35 to 55 in good health and CMV-seronegative. CDR3s include the opening cysteine and the closing phenylalanine or tryptophan. The D gene is left open where the match is weak. Clone size is not always given. Where it is, it says once, few, many or a class for expanded clones.

cdr3_length: 12; d_call: NA; clone_size: NA; j_call: TRBJ1-2; v_call: TRBV19; cdr3_nt: TGTGCCAGTAGCCGATCCCCTGGGAGGCCCACCTTC; cdr3_aa: CASSRSPGRPTF
cdr3_length: 12; d_call: NA; clone_size: NA; j_call: TRBJ1-6; v_call: TRBV6-6; cdr3_nt: TGTGCCAGCAGTTATGCGGATTCACCCCTCCACTTT; cdr3_aa: CASSYADSPLHF
cdr3_length: 14; d_call: TRBD2; clone_size: NA; j_call: TRBJ2-1; v_call: TRBV7-9; cdr3_nt: TGTGCCAGCAGCGGGACTAGCGGGGCCAATGAGCAGTTCTTC; cdr3_aa: CASSGTSGANEQFF
cdr3_length: 14; d_call: TRBD1; clone_size: once; j_call: TRBJ1-5; v_call: TRBV6-6; cdr3_nt: TGTGCCAGCAGTAAAGGACAGGGCCGTCAGCCCCAGCATTTT; cdr3_aa: CASSKGQGRQPQHF
cdr3_length: 15; d_call: TRBD1; clone_size: NA; j_call: TRBJ1-4; v_call: TRBV10-1; cdr3_nt: TGCGCCAGCAGTGAGAGAACAGGGGTTAATGAAAAACTGTTTTTT; cdr3_aa: CASSERTGVNEKLFF
cdr3_length: 14; d_call: NA; clone_size: NA; j_call: TRBJ1-4; v_call: TRBV7-2; cdr3_nt: TGTGCCAGCAGCTTATTTATACAGAATGAAAAACTGTTTTTT; cdr3_aa: CASSLFIQNEKLFF
cdr3_length: 15; d_call: TRBD2; clone_size: once; j_call: TRBJ2-5; v_call: TRBV27; cdr3_nt: TGTGCCAGCAGTTGGGAGCGGGGGTACCAAGAGACCCAGTACTTC; cdr3_aa: CASSWERGYQETQYF
cdr3_length: 14; d_call: NA; clone_size: few; j_call: TRBJ2-1; v_call: TRBV6-1; cdr3_nt: TGTGCCAGCAGACCGAACAGTGGTCTCAATGAGCAGTTCTTC; cdr3_aa: CASRPNSGLNEQFF
cdr3_length: 15; d_call: NA; clone_size: once; j_call: TRBJ1-6; v_call: TRBV19; cdr3_nt: TGTGCCAGTAGTATCGAACAGGGTATCGGTTCACCCCTCCACTTT; cdr3_aa: CASSIEQGIGSPLHF
cdr3_length: 16; d_call: NA; clone_size: NA; j_call: TRBJ1-6; v_call: TRBV6-1; cdr3_nt: TGTGCCAGCAGTGAACAGGGAAGGGGCCTCAATTCACCCCTCCACTTT; cdr3_aa: CASSEQGRGLNSPLHF
cdr3_length: 15; d_call: NA; clone_size: NA; j_call: TRBJ2-7; v_call: TRBV28; cdr3_nt: TGTGCCAGCACCCCCTCGGCAGGACTTACCTACGAGCAGTACTTC; cdr3_aa: CASTPSAGLTYEQYF
cdr3_length: 16; d_call: TRBD2; clone_size: few; j_call: TRBJ2-1; v_call: TRBV9; cdr3_nt: TGTGCCAGCAGCGTCGGGCCAGCGGGAGGAAACAATGAGCAGTTCTTC; cdr3_aa: CASSVGPAGGNNEQFF
cdr3_length: 16; d_call: NA; clone_size: NA; j_call: TRBJ1-1; v_call: TRBV5-6; cdr3_nt: TGTGCCAGCAGCTTGGACCCATTGTCGGGGAACACTGAAGCTTTCTTT; cdr3_aa: CASSLDPLSGNTEAFF
cdr3_length: 14; d_call: TRBD2; clone_size: NA; j_call: TRBJ2-7; v_call: TRBV28; cdr3_nt: TGTGCCAGCAGTAGAAGCGGGAGGTCCTACGAGCAGTACTTC; cdr3_aa: CASSRSGRSYEQYF